This T cell receptor beta chain emerged from a study of blood T cell repertoires in COVID-19. For the study at large: Both acute and convalescent COVID-19 samples were obtained from the United States, Italy and Spain.

In the original analysis: By means of reference gene primer amplification, nucleated cell counts were estimated. TCRdb's copy holds only in-frame clones and misses some; the assay was immunoSEQ multiplex PCR. Clone size and V and J calls were adopted from that table, with D and trimming inferred from the DNA. Counted here are about 170,000 clones, roughly 82% occurring once; the ten biggest clones make up over 12%. Trimming took 3 bases from V and 1 from J; bases not matched to a gene: 7. There are 16 residues in the CDR3. The germline V gene has CDR1 SGHRS and CDR2 YFSETQ. Residents of 20 to 25 US areas, aged about 18 to 95 years, made up the participants. Participants reported their clinical history, and cohort assignment relied on those reports.

The chain uses TRBV5-1 and TRBJ2-7; 10 nucleotides align to TRBD2. This receptor was taken from a man aged 50-60 years who had recovered from COVID-19. The material sequenced was PBMCs or T cells enriched from blood (not recorded which). The CDR3 is CASSYRLAGESYEQYF. DNA for the CDR3: TGCGCCAGCAGCTACCGACTAGCGGGCGAGTCCTACGAGCAGTACTTC.